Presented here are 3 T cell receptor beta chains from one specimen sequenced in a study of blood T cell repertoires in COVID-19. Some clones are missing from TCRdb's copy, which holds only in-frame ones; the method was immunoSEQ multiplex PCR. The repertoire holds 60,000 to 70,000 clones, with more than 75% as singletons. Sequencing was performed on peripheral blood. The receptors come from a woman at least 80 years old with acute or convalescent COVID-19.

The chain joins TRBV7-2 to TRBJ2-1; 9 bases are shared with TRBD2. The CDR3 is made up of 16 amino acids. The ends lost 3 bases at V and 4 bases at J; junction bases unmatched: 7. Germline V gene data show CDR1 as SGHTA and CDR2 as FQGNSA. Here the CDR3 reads CASSLAASGEYNEQFF. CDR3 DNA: TGTGCCAGCAGCTTGGCTGCTAGCGGGGAATACAATGAGCAGTTCTTC.

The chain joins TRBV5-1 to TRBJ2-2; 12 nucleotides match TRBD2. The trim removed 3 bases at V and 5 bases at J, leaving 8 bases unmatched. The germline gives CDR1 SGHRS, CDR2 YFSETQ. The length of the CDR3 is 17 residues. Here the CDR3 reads CASSSRLAGVDTGELFF. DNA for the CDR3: TGCGCCAGCAGCTCTCGACTAGCGGGAGTGGATACCGGGGAGCTGTTTTTT.

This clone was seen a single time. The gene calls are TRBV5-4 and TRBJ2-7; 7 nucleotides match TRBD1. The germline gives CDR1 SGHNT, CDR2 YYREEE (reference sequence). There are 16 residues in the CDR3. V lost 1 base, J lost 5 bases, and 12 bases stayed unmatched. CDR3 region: CASSLRRQGEGNEQYF. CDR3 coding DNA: TGTGCCAGCAGCTTGCGGAGACAGGGCGAAGGCAACGAGCAGTACTTC.